Listed below are T cell receptor beta chains from one sample, sequenced in a study of cytomegalovirus exposure and HLA in healthy donors. Only in-frame clones appear in the TCRdb table, and some are missing; sequencing was by immunoSEQ multiplex PCR. Here the sample spans about 150,000 clones, over 70% being singletons. Sequencing was performed on PBMCs. These TCRs come from a woman aged 40 to 50 in good health and CMV-seropositive. Both conserved end residues are part of each CDR3. The D gene is left open where the match is weak. Clone size is shown for a subset of rows, as once, few, many or a class of expanded clone.

j_gene	v_gene	d_gene	abundance	CDR3aa	CDR3nt
TRBJ2-1	TRBV7-6	TRBD2	NA	CASSLESGGWNEQFF	TGTGCCAGCAGCTTAGAGAGCGGGGGTTGGAATGAGCAGTTCTTC
TRBJ2-7	TRBV19	NA	NA	CASSTDTYEQYF	TGTGCCAGTAGTACCGACACCTACGAGCAGTACTTC
TRBJ1-1	TRBV18	TRBD1	NA	CASSRDRYEAFF	TGTGCCAGCTCAAGGGACAGATATGAAGCTTTCTTT
TRBJ2-1	TRBV10-2	TRBD2	few	CASSAGTSGGNEQFF	TGCGCCAGCAGTGCCGGGACTAGCGGGGGTAATGAGCAGTTCTTC
TRBJ1-5	TRBV6-1	NA	NA	CASSDSAQHF	TGTGCCAGCAGTGATTCAGCCCAGCATTTT
TRBJ2-5	TRBV9	TRBD2	NA	CASSVGGGRNQETQYF	TGTGCCAGCAGCGTAGGGGGAGGGAGAAACCAAGAGACCCAGTACTTC
TRBJ1-1	TRBV19	TRBD1	NA	CASWDRYTEAFF	TGTGCCTCATGGGACAGATACACTGAAGCTTTCTTT
TRBJ1-1	TRBV11-2	NA	NA	CASSPAGQYLHAFF	TGTGCCAGCAGCCCCGCCGGACAGTACTTACACGCTTTCTTT
TRBJ2-3	TRBV11-2	NA	many	CASSLDGGTTDTQYF	TGTGCCAGCAGCTTAGACGGGGGAACCACAGATACGCAGTATTTT
TRBJ2-2	TRBV2	TRBD2	NA	CASRELAGGSGELFF	TGTGCCAGCAGAGAACTAGCGGGAGGGTCCGGGGAGCTGTTTTTT
TRBJ2-1	TRBV18	NA	NA	CASSPPERLEQFF	TGTGCCAGCTCACCACCCGAGAGGCTTGAGCAGTTCTTC
TRBJ1-2	TRBV19	NA	NA	CASRDPGVSNYGYTF	TGTGCCAGTAGAGACCCAGGGGTTTCTAACTATGGCTACACCTTC
TRBJ2-7	TRBV27	NA	NA	CASSSIIPSLSSYEQYF	TGTGCCAGCAGTTCGATTATTCCAAGCTTGAGCTCCTACGAGCAGTACTTC
TRBJ2-3	TRBV10-1	TRBD1	NA	CASSKPGQGIDTQYF	TGCGCCAGCAGTAAACCGGGACAGGGAATAGATACGCAGTATTTT
TRBJ1-6	TRBV15	TRBD1	NA	CATSNGTGAYSPLHF	TGTGCCACCAGCAACGGGACAGGGGCTTATTCACCCCTCCACTTT
TRBJ1-1	TRBV18	TRBD1	few	CASSPTVWRRGQNTEAFF	TGTGCCAGCTCACCAACCGTTTGGCGGAGGGGGCAGAACACTGAAGCTTTCTTT
TRBJ2-3	TRBV18	NA	once	CATLRSTAADTQYF	TGTGCCACCCTCAGGTCTACAGCCGCAGATACGCAGTATTTT
TRBJ1-1	TRBV28	NA	NA	CASTPPQLNTEAFF	TGTGCCAGCACCCCCCCGCAGTTGAACACTGAAGCTTTCTTT
TRBJ2-5	TRBV2	TRBD2	NA	CASSEALLAGGPLAQYF	TGTGCCAGCAGTGAAGCGCTTCTAGCGGGGGGGCCATTAGCCCAGTACTTC
TRBJ2-7	TRBV2	NA	NA	CASRAGAEQYF	TGTGCCAGCAGGGCAGGGGCCGAGCAGTACTTC
TRBJ1-1	TRBV6-1	NA	NA	CASREGLLNTEAFF	TGTGCCAGCAGGGAGGGTTTGTTGAACACTGAAGCTTTCTTT
TRBJ2-1	TRBV6-5	NA	few	CASSYSLAVGYNEQFF	TGTGCCAGCAGTTACTCCTTAGCGGTGGGGTACAATGAGCAGTTCTTC
TRBJ2-3	TRBV6-6	NA	NA	CASSYQTPSTDTQYF	TGTGCCAGCAGTTACCAAACTCCTAGCACAGATACGCAGTATTTT
TRBJ2-1	TRBV28	TRBD2	NA	CASNEGTTVEQFF	TGTGCCAGCAATGAAGGGACTACCGTTGAGCAGTTCTTC
TRBJ1-6	TRBV2	NA	NA	CASSQDSSYNSPLHF	TGTGCCAGCAGTCAGGACAGCTCCTATAATTCACCCCTCCACTTT
TRBJ2-1	TRBV6-4	TRBD2	NA	CASSESSGAYNEQFF	TGTGCCAGCAGTGAGAGTAGCGGGGCTTACAATGAGCAGTTCTTC
TRBJ2-7	TRBV19	NA	NA	CASSSLCEQYF	TGTGCCAGTAGTAGTCTGTGCGAGCAGTACTTC
TRBJ1-5	TRBV28	NA	NA	CASRGSSQPQHF	TGTGCCTCCCGGGGGAGCTCTCAGCCCCAGCATTTT
TRBJ1-2	TRBV6-1	NA	NA	CAGSVPSAGYTF	TGTGCCGGCAGTGTTCCCAGTGCTGGCTACACCTTC
TRBJ2-7	TRBV7-9	TRBD1	NA	CASSLGQGVHEQYF	TGTGCCAGCAGCTTAGGACAGGGGGTACACGAGCAGTACTTC
TRBJ1-1	TRBV6-5	TRBD1	NA	CASSTTGGKTFF	TGTGCCAGCAGTACGACAGGGGGGAAAACTTTCTTT
TRBJ2-7	TRBV30	TRBD2	NA	CAWSDGTSGGYEQYF	TGTGCCTGGAGTGACGGGACTAGCGGGGGATACGAGCAGTACTTC
TRBJ2-3	TRBV7-9	NA	NA	CASTPGTASTDTQYF	TGTGCGAGCACCCCCGGAACAGCCAGCACAGATACGCAGTATTTT
TRBJ2-2	TRBV9	TRBD1	once	CASSLGQGVSGELFF	TGTGCCAGCAGCCTAGGACAGGGGGTTTCCGGGGAGCTGTTTTTT
TRBJ2-7	TRBV9	TRBD1	once	CASSPTAGRTGIVDYEQYF	TGTGCCAGCAGCCCGACGGCCGGTCGGACAGGAATAGTGGACTACGAGCAGTACTTC
TRBJ1-1	TRBV18	NA	NA	CASSPLFAGITEAFF	TGTGCCAGCTCACCACTCTTCGCAGGGATCACTGAAGCTTTCTTT
TRBJ2-2	TRBV9	TRBD2	NA	CASSISGITGELFF	TGTGCCAGCAGCATTAGCGGGATCACCGGGGAGCTGTTTTTT
TRBJ1-1	TRBV7-2	TRBD1	once	CASSTYTGVTEAFF	TGTGCCAGCAGCACTTACACAGGGGTTACTGAAGCTTTCTTT
TRBJ2-5	TRBV7-9	NA	few	CASSLQEYREETQYF	TGTGCCAGCAGCTTACAAGAGTACAGGGAAGAGACCCAGTACTTC
TRBJ2-7	TRBV5-1	TRBD2	NA	CASNPTGLVGASEQYF	TGCGCCAGCAATCCCACAGGACTAGTCGGGGCGTCCGAGCAGTACTTC
TRBJ1-6	TRBV27	NA	few	CASSLVGGNSPLHF	TGTGCCAGCAGTTTAGTGGGAGGTAATTCACCCCTCCACTTT
TRBJ2-1	TRBV6-5	TRBD1	NA	CASSYLDRTYNEQFF	TGTGCCAGCAGTTACCTGGACAGGACCTACAATGAGCAGTTCTTC
TRBJ2-1	TRBV28	TRBD2	NA	CASRPLGLAGVGSYNEQFF	TGTGCCAGCAGACCCCTCGGACTAGCGGGGGTGGGCTCCTACAATGAGCAGTTCTTC
TRBJ1-6	TRBV5-1	TRBD1	NA	CASSKGQGNSPLHF	TGCGCCAGCAGCAAGGGACAGGGTAATTCACCCCTCCACTTT
TRBJ2-5	TRBV11-3	NA	NA	CASSPGTQETQYF	TGTGCCAGCAGCCCCGGGACACAAGAGACCCAGTACTTC